Listed here are 3 T cell receptor beta chains from one sample, sequenced in a study of T cells in Graves' hyperthyroidism and ophthalmopathy. RNA transcripts provided the source from which TCR beta CDR3 regions were amplified. TCR CDR3 underwent first-round RT-PCR with the HTBI primer set. Via MiXCR, TCRdb re-called the multiplex PCR reads, giving one row per CDR3 protein. The profile covers a few hundred thousand distinct CDR3 sequences, with approximately 14% appearing a single time and around 30% taken by the ten largest. The sample consisted of blood. Source of these receptors: a woman between 18 and 29 years old with Graves' hyperthyroidism that later progressed to Graves' ophthalmopathy.

As regards this clonotype: A much larger clone differs by one base, so this may be a read error. The chain is built from TRBV3-1 and TRBJ1-3, with TRBD1 matching 7 bases. CDR1 is LGHDT, CDR2 YNNKEL, per germline (reference sequence). The CDR3 covers 15 residues. CDR3 coding DNA: TGTGCCGGCAGCCAAGAACTGACAGGGAGGAACACCATATATTTT. The encoded protein is CAGSQELTGRNTIYF.

This clonotype was detected ten times or more. CDR3 region: CSASAAGLSSENIQYF. In DNA, the CDR3 is TGCAGTGCTAGCGCGGCAGGTTTAAGCTCTGAGAACATTCAGTACTTC. The rearrangement uses TRBV20-1 and TRBJ2-4; D gene uncertain. Germline CDR1 reads DFQATT; CDR2 reads SNEGSKA (reference sequence). This CDR3 spans 16 amino acids. Trimming took off 3 bases at V and 7 bases at J, with 22 bases between the two ends.

This clonotype was counted a few times. This sequence joins TRBV2 and TRBJ2-2; 11 bases agree with TRBD2. This CDR3 comprises 14 residues. Germline CDR1 reads SNHLY; CDR2 reads FYNNEI. Germline trimming cut 7 bases from V and 6 bases from J; bases unmatched to any gene: 4. The CDR3 nucleotides read TGTGCCAGCACTAGCGGGAGGATATCCGGGGAGCTGTTTTTT. Translation gives CASTSGRISGELFF.